The TCR beta chain described here comes from a study of human T cells and chemical hapten exposure. TCRdb reprocessed the RACE reads via MiXCR and lists one record per CDR3 protein. The sample contains around 160,000 distinct CDR3 sequences, roughly 14% of which appear only once. The time point denotes: patch test 1, 2 weeks after DPC sensitization. Stated treatment: therapeutic diphenylcyclopropenone sensitization with weekly scalp DPC. Per the germline V gene, CDR1 is MNHEY and CDR2 is SVGEGT. The CDR3 contains 14 residues. J was trimmed by 2 bases and V by 9 bases; bases with no gene match: 7. The sequence was obtained from a woman aged 25 to 45 with alopecia areata. Some clones in this sample may be carry-over from other donors' samples. The sequences come from whole blood, collected in connection with sensitization to the hapten diphenylcyclopropenone (DPC). V is TRBV6-2 or TRBV6-3 and J is TRBJ2-1, with TRBD2 matching over 7 bases. The CDR3 DNA reads as TGTGCCAGTCAAAAAGGACTAGCCTACAATGAGCAGTTCTTC. Translating it yields CASQKGLAYNEQFF.